The 32 T cell receptor beta chains below all came from one sample that was sequenced in a study of blood T cells in healthy people across ages (dated by TCRdb to between 2014 and 2017). The protocol used for the library was 5' RACE. Sequencing was carried out with an Illumina HiSeq 2500. The second PCR ran for about 6 to 11 cycles and used a J-beta primer mix along with a sample-barcoded 5' primer. The raw public data were reprocessed by TCRdb itself: fastp quality trimming at Q25, MiXCR clonotype calling, in-frame beta chains only. Merged by CDR3 protein, the rows form single entries marked with the most common genes and DNA. The sample profile shows a few hundred thousand distinct CDR3 sequences; roughly a quarter of them were found once. The biggest ten clones account for about 3.3% of the sample. This sample was shared with a second study, whose subject was T cells of mothers and their children.

Input material: blood. The source is a boy aged 2 to 10 in good health.

This chain connects TRBV15 to TRBJ2-3; D uncertain. The CDR3 has 15 residues. Trimming removed 1 base at V and 7 bases at J, with 15 bases between. Germline V lookup: CDR1 LNHNV, CDR2 YYDKDF (reference sequence). CDR3 nucleotide sequence: TGTGCCACCAGCAGAGTCCGACAAGTGATTAATACGCAGTATTTT. Protein sequence: CATSRVRQVINTQYF.

V gene TRBV29-1 combines with J gene TRBJ2-7, with TRBD1 identical over 9 bases. Germline V gene sequence: CDR1 SQVTM, CDR2 ANQGSEA. The CDR3 covers 14 residues. With V trimmed by 4 bases and J by 3 bases, 7 bases remained unmatched. In DNA form, the CDR3 reads TGCAGCGTTGTCCCGGGACAGGGCTTCTACGAGCAGTACTTC. Residues: CSVVPGQGFYEQYF.

Only a few counts were recorded for this clonotype. The V and J genes are TRBV20-1 and TRBJ2-7; D might be TRBD2 (6 bases). Germline lookup yields CDR1 DFQATT and CDR2 SNEGSKA (reference sequence). The V gene lost 1 base and the J gene lost 3 bases, with 10 bases spanning the gap. The CDR3 contains 13 residues. The CDR3 loop is CSARVSGFYEQYF. Written as DNA, the CDR3 is TGCAGTGCTAGAGTTAGCGGCTTCTACGAGCAGTACTTC.

This clonotype was observed at least ten times. The chain carries TRBV20-1 and TRBJ1-1; D not certain. The ends were cut back, 3 bases at V and 1 base at J, with 3 bases in the middle. The CDR3 spans 11 residues. Germline V gene lookup returns CDR1 DFQATT and CDR2 SNEGSKA (reference sequence). CDR3 nucleotides: TGCAGTGCTAGCAGGAACACTGAAGCTTTCTTT. Translation gives CSASRNTEAFF.

The chain uses TRBV7-6 and TRBJ2-5, with 8 bases that match TRBD1. The J call is uncertain, as TRBJ2-7 better fits the DNA end. The length of the CDR3 is 16 residues. CDR1 is SGHVS, CDR2 FNYEAQ, per germline. The CDR3 is CASSLMTGVDSLEQYF. As DNA, the CDR3 is TGTGCCAGCAGCCTCATGACAGGGGTCGACTCGCTCGAGCAGTACTTC.

There are a few counts of this clonotype. The chain has TRBV20-1 and TRBJ2-1; D is uncertain. Germline V gene lookup returns CDR1 DFQATT and CDR2 SNEGSKA (reference sequence). CDR3 length: 11 residues. Trimming took 5 bases from V and 7 from J, leaving 9 bases between them. This CDR3 reads CSAPRVNEQFF. CDR3 DNA sequence: TGCAGTGCTCCAAGGGTAAATGAGCAGTTCTTC.

This clonotype was detected only a few times. The chain carries TRBV4-3 and TRBJ2-7, with a weak D call TRBD1 (5 bases). CDR1 and CDR2 from the germline V gene are LGHNA and YSLEER. This CDR3 is built from 16 residues. Trimming shortened V by 0 bases and J by 7 bases, and 19 bases separated the two germline ends. The CDR3 sequence is CASSQDLAGWSGEQYF. Written as DNA, the CDR3 is TGCGCCAGCAGCCAAGATTTGGCAGGGTGGAGTGGGGAGCAGTACTTC.

This clonotype was recorded a few times. The chain carries TRBV7-9 and TRBJ1-1; D gene uncertain. The CDR3 consists of 12 residues. Trimming removed 10 bases from V and 8 bases from J, with 17 bases in between. Looked up from germline, CDR1 is SEHNR and CDR2 is FQNEAQ (reference sequence). The CDR3 is CAIDGTQKEAFF. CDR3 DNA sequence: TGTGCCATCGACGGAACCCAGAAAGAAGCTTTCTTT.

V and J are TRBV7-6 and TRBJ2-3; D remains unclear. The V end was cut by 5 bases, the J end by 4 bases, with 10 bases between. This CDR3 region has 13 residues. Germline-derived CDR1 and CDR2 are SGHVS and FNYEAQ. The CDR3 is CASSPGQPDTQYF. In nucleotides, the CDR3 is TGTGCCAGCAGCCCCGGGCAACCAGATACGCAGTATTTT.

In its sample, this clonotype was seen a few times. The V gene is TRBV11-2, the J gene TRBJ2-3; D might be TRBD1 (5 bases). CDR3 length equals 13 residues. Germline V CDR1 and CDR2: SGHAT, FQNNGV. Trimming cost V 3 bases and J 5 bases, with 9 bases left between them. CDR3 region: CASSFWGEDTQYF. The CDR3 nucleotides are TGTGCCAGCAGCTTTTGGGGCGAAGATACGCAGTATTTT.

This chain links TRBV4-3 with TRBJ2-3; D tentatively fits TRBD1 or TRBD2 (5 bases each). Per the germline V gene, CDR1 is LGHNA and CDR2 is YSLEER. Trimming stripped 0 bases from V and 10 bases from J, with 17 bases between. The CDR3 length is 15 residues. The CDR3 region is CASSQERGVGKPQYF. The CDR3 DNA sequence: TGCGCCAGCAGCCAAGAAAGAGGGGTTGGGAAACCGCAGTATTTT.

This clonotype has a handful of counts. The chain has TRBV30 and TRBJ2-5, with D possibly TRBD2 on 5 matching bases. Germline assignment: CDR1 GTSNPN and CDR2 SVGIG (reference sequence). The CDR3 is 13 amino acids. The germline V and J ends were trimmed by 3 bases and 10 bases, with 18 bases remaining between them. CDR3 amino acids: CAWSLILESDQYF. CDR3 sequence (DNA): TGTGCCTGGAGCCTAATACTAGAATCCGACCAGTACTTC. Full variable domain (rest looked up from reference TRBV30 and TRBJ2-5): SQTIHQWPATLVQPVGSPLSLECTVEGTSNPNLYWYRQAAGRGLQLLFYSVGIGQISSEVPQNLSASRPQDRQFILSSKKLLLSDSGFYLCAWSLILESDQYFGPGTRLLVL.

This clonotype has only a few counts. The CDR3 spells CSAKIQGGGKLFF. In DNA, the CDR3 is TGCAGTGCTAAGATTCAGGGAGGAGGGAAACTGTTTTTT. V gene TRBV20-1 combines with J gene TRBJ1-4; TRBD1 is a possible D gene (5 bases). The germline V gene encodes CDR1 DFQATT and CDR2 SNEGSKA (reference sequence). The CDR3 totals 13 residues. V was trimmed by 4 bases and J by 11 bases, leaving 17 bases between them.

CDR3 residues: CASSPWRELIDGYTF. DNA for the CDR3: TGTGCCAGCAGCCCATGGCGGGAGCTTATCGATGGCTACACCTTC. The gene calls are TRBV7-9 and TRBJ1-2; D gene unclear. The CDR3 has 15 residues. V was pared by 5 bases and J by 6 bases, with 19 bases between. Germline V gene lookup returns CDR1 SEHNR and CDR2 FQNEAQ (reference sequence).

This clonotype occurred many times. CDR3 sequence reads: CASSSNTNTEAFF. For the CDR3, the DNA is TGTGCCAGCAGCTCCAATACGAACACTGAAGCTTTCTTT. The chain recombines TRBV7-9 with TRBJ1-1; D is unclear. The CDR3 loop spans 13 amino acids. Germline CDR1 and CDR2: SEHNR and FQNEAQ (reference sequence). V was clipped by 4 bases and J by 1 base, with 7 bases between them.

This clonotype was picked up a small number of times. V is TRBV10-3 and J is TRBJ1-2; D ambiguous. V lost 8 bases to trimming and J lost 1 base, with 8 bases between them. Looked up from germline, CDR1 is ENHRY and CDR2 is SYGVKD. The CDR3 has 12 amino acids. The CDR3 region has the DNA TGTGCCATCTCTGGACGTAACTATGGCTACACCTTC. The encoded protein is CAISGRNYGYTF.

The chain is built from TRBV10-3 and TRBJ1-1; D is unresolved. V was clipped by 2 bases and J by 5 bases, with 9 bases between them. The CDR3 is 13 amino acids. The germline V gene has CDR1 ENHRY and CDR2 SYGVKD. CDR3 sequence: CAISEGVGTEAFF. DNA for the CDR3: TGTGCCATCAGTGAGGGGGTAGGAACTGAAGCTTTCTTT.

Only a few counts were recorded for this clonotype. V usage is TRBV5-1 and J usage is TRBJ1-3; D is unclear. V was cut by 0 bases and J by 0 bases, with 7 bases left in between. The CDR3 is made up of 15 amino acids. Germline V gene data show CDR1 as SGHRS and CDR2 as YFSETQ. CDR3 loop: CASSLAQSSGNTIYF. CDR3 bases: TGCGCCAGCAGCTTGGCTCAGAGCTCTGGAAACACCATATATTTT.

V usage is TRBV9 and J usage is TRBJ2-2; TRBD2 matches at 7 bases. The CDR3 totals 17 residues. Germline CDR1 reads SGDLS; CDR2 reads YYNGEE. V shed 0 bases and J 6 bases; nucleotides not matched to a gene: 11. The CDR3 DNA reads as TGTGCCAGCAGCGTAGGTCCCGGACTAGATCTATCCGGGGAGCTGTTTTTT. Protein product: CASSVGPGLDLSGELFF. The variable domain in full, with the rest retrieved from reference TRBV9 and TRBJ2-2, is DSGVTQTPKHLITATGQRVTLRCSPRSGDLSVYWYQQSLDQGLQFLIQYYNGEERAKGNILERFSAQQFPDLHSELNLSSLELGDSALYFCASSVGPGLDLSGELFFGEGSRLTVL.

The chain joins TRBV11-2 to TRBJ2-4; no firm D call. The CDR3 is made up of 14 amino acids. V gave up 5 bases and J gave up 4 bases, with 12 bases separating them. Looked up from germline, CDR1 is SGHAT and CDR2 is FQNNGV. CDR3 region: CASSLWARKNIQYF. CDR3 coding DNA: TGTGCCAGCAGCCTATGGGCCAGGAAAAACATTCAGTACTTC.

The CDR3 DNA is TGTGCCTGGAGTGTAGGGCAGGAACTCTATGGCTACACCTTC. Translated, it gives CAWSVGQELYGYTF. This rearrangement joins TRBV30 to TRBJ1-2; D is ambiguous. Germline V gives CDR1 GTSNPN, CDR2 SVGIG (reference sequence). The V end was cut by 0 bases, the J end by 4 bases, with 12 bases between. The length of the CDR3 is 14 residues.

This clonotype appeared a few times. The chain carries TRBV5-5 and TRBJ2-3, with D possibly matching TRBD2 (5 bases). The germline V gene has CDR1 SGHKS and CDR2 YYEKEE (reference sequence). This CDR3 comprises 14 residues. The V end was cut by 3 bases, the J end by 7 bases, with 15 bases between. The CDR3 loop reads CASSWDHRGNTQYF. The CDR3 region has the DNA TGTGCCAGCAGCTGGGATCATCGGGGAAATACGCAGTATTTT.

In the case of this clonotype: At one end the junction does not follow the germline gene, possibly because of a read error. The genes are TRBV10-3 and TRBJ2-7, with TRBD2 matching over 8 bases. The CDR3 loop spans 16 amino acids. The germline CDR1 and CDR2 sequences are ENHRY and SYGVKD. CDR3: CAFSESGGRSSYEQYF. As DNA, the CDR3 is TGTGCCTTCAGTGAGTCGGGGGGGAGGAGCTCCTACGAGCAGTACTTC.

The chain joins TRBV10-3 to TRBJ2-1; 12 nucleotides align to TRBD2. V was pared by 4 bases and J by 8 bases, with 9 bases of the junction left unmatched. CDR3 length equals 16 residues. Germline CDR1 is ENHRY and CDR2 is SYGVKD. This chain's CDR3 is CAISGTSGRSGHEQFF. The CDR3 DNA follows: TGTGCCATCAGTGGAACTAGCGGGAGGTCCGGCCATGAGCAGTTCTTC.

This clonotype was detected once. The rearrangement joins TRBV20-1 to TRBJ2-7; D is uncertain. The CDR3 extends over 14 amino acids. V lost 6 bases and J 2 bases, leaving 17 bases between the germline ends. The germline gives CDR1 DFQATT, CDR2 SNEGSKA (reference sequence). The CDR3 sequence: CSATLDRATYEQYF. CDR3 DNA: TGCAGTGCCACTTTGGACCGGGCCACCTACGAGCAGTACTTC.

The chain is built from TRBV20-1 and TRBJ2-6; D is ambiguous. Trimming shortened V by 0 bases and J by 1 base, and 13 bases separated the two germline ends. The CDR3 runs 17 residues. Per germline, CDR1 DFQATT and CDR2 SNEGSKA (reference sequence). Written as DNA, the CDR3 is TGCAGTGCTAGAGATTTGACGGGTTTATCTGGGGCCAACGTCCTGACTTTC. This translates into CSARDLTGLSGANVLTF.

The chain has TRBV4-1 and TRBJ1-5, with a weak D call TRBD1 (5 bases). Germline values: CDR1 MGHRA, CDR2 YSYEKL. The V end was cut by 2 bases, the J end by 0 bases, with 14 bases between. CDR3 length equals 17 residues. CDR3 region: CASSQPGRGFSNQPQHF. CDR3 DNA sequence: TGCGCCAGCAGCCAACCTGGACGGGGCTTTAGCAATCAGCCCCAGCATTTT.

The J gene is TRBJ2-1, the V gene TRBV6-6, with TRBD2 matching 15 bases. The V segment lost 2 bases and the J segment 3 bases; nucleotides outside the gene matches: 5. The length of the CDR3 is 18 residues. Germline V gives CDR1 MNHNY, CDR2 SVGAGI (reference sequence). The CDR3 sequence is CASSYGLAGGPSYNEQFF. CDR3 DNA sequence: TGTGCCAGCAGTTACGGACTAGCGGGAGGGCCCAGCTACAATGAGCAGTTCTTC.

The J gene is TRBJ2-3, the V gene TRBV12-3 or TRBV12-4; D unclear. This CDR3 has 13 residues. Trimming took 6 bases from V and 2 from J, leaving 9 bases between them. CDR3 in amino acids: CASREYLTDTQYF. The CDR3 DNA follows: TGTGCCAGCAGAGAGTACCTCACAGATACGCAGTATTTT.

The chain has TRBV7-9 and TRBJ1-2; 7 nucleotides align to TRBD1. V gave up 6 bases and J gave up 8 bases; unmatched junction bases: 12. Germline V lookup: CDR1 SEHNR, CDR2 FQNEAQ (reference sequence). The CDR3 has 14 residues. The CDR3 DNA sequence: TGTGCCAGCAGATCAGAGGGGGCTTGGGGCGGCTACACCTTC. Encoded protein: CASRSEGAWGGYTF.

The chain carries TRBV11-2 and TRBJ2-5; no reliable D call. The J call is doubtful: the DNA matches TRBJ2-1 better. The CDR3 loop spans 12 amino acids. Germline CDR1 SGHAT, CDR2 FQNNGV. In DNA form, the CDR3 reads TGTGCCAGCCGTAGGGAAAACAATGAGCAGTTCTTC. Residues: CASRRENNEQFF.

This clonotype was found once. The rearrangement uses TRBV5-1 and TRBJ1-3, with D unclear. V was cut by 0 bases and J by 0 bases, with 10 bases left in between. The CDR3 consists of 16 residues. Germline assignment: CDR1 SGHRS and CDR2 YFSETQ. The CDR3 loop reads CASSLGHESSGNTIYF. CDR3 sequence (DNA): TGCGCCAGCAGCTTGGGACATGAGAGCTCTGGAAACACCATATATTTT.